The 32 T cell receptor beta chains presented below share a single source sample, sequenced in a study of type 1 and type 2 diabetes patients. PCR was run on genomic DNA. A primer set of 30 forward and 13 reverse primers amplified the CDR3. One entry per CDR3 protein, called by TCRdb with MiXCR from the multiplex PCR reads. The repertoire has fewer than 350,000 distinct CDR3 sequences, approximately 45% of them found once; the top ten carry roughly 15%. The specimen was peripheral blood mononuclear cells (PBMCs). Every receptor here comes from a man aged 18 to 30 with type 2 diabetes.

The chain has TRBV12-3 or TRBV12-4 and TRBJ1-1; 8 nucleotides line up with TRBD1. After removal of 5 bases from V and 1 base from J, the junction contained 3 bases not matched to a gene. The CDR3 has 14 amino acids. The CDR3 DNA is TGTGCCAGCAGTCGACAGGGGTCGAACACTGAAGCTTTCTTT. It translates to CASSRQGSNTEAFF.

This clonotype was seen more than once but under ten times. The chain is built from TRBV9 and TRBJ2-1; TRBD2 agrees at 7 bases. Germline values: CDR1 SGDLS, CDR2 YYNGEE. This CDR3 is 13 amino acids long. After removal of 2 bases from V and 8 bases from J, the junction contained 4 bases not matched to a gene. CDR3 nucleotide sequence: TGTGCCAGCAGCGTTGGCGGGAGTGATGAGCAGTTCTTC. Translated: CASSVGGSDEQFF.

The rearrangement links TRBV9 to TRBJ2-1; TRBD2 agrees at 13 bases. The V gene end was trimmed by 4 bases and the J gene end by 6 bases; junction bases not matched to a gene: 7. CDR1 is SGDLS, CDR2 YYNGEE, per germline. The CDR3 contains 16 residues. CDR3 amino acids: CASSQPGLAGLNEQFF. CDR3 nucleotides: TGTGCCAGCAGCCAACCGGGACTAGCGGGACTCAATGAGCAGTTCTTC.

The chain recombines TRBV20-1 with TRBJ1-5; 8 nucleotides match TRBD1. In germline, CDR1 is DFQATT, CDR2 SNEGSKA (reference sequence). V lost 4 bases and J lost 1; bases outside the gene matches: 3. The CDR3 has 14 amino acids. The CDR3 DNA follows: TGCAGTGCTACAGACAGGGGAAGCAATCAGCCCCAGCATTTT. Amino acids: CSATDRGSNQPQHF.

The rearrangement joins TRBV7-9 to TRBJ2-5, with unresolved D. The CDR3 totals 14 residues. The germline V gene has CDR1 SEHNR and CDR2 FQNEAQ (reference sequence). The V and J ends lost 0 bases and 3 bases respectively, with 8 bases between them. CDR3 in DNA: TGTGCCAGCAGCTTAGCGCTCCGGAAAGAGACCCAGTACTTC. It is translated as CASSLALRKETQYF.

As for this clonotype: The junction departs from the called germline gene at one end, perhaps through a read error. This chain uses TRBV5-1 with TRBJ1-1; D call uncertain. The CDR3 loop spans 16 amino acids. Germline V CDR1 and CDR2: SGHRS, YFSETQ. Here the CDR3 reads CASSFYTAGFFTEAFF. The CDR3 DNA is TGTGCCAGCAGCTTTTATACGGCAGGCTTTTTCACTGAAGCTTTCTTT.

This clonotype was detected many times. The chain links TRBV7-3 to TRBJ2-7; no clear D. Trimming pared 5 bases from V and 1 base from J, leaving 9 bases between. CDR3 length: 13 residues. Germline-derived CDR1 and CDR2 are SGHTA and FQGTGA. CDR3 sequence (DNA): TGTGCCAGCAGCCTCTCCCCTTCCTACGAGCAGTACTTC. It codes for CASSLSPSYEQYF.

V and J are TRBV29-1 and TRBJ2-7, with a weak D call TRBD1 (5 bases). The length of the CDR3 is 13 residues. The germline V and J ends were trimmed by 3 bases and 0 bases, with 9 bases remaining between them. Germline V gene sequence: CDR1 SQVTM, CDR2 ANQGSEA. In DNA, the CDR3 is TGCAGCGTTGAGACAGTTAGCTCCTACGAGCAGTACTTC. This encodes CSVETVSSYEQYF.

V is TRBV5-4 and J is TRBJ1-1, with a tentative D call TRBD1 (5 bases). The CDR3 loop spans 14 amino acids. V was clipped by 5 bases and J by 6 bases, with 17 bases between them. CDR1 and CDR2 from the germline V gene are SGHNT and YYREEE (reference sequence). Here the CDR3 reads CASRWDAGSAEAFF. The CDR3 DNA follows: TGTGCCAGCAGGTGGGATGCAGGGTCGGCTGAAGCTTTCTTT.

CDR3 loop: CSVEDIAGIGTYEQYF. As DNA, the CDR3 is TGCAGCGTTGAAGATATAGCGGGAATCGGGACCTACGAGCAGTACTTC. V and J are TRBV29-1 and TRBJ2-7; 8 nucleotides align to TRBD2. The CDR3 sequence is 16 residues long. CDR1 SQVTM and CDR2 ANQGSEA come from the germline V gene. Trimming cost V 0 bases and J 2 bases; bases outside gene matches: 9.

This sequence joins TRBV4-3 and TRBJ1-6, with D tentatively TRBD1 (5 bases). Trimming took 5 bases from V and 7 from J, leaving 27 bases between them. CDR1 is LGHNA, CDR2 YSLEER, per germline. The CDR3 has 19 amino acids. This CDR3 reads CASSDDNLSGQGLNSPLHF. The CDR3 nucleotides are TGCGCCAGCAGCGACGACAATTTGAGTGGGCAGGGTCTGAATTCACCCCTCCACTTT.

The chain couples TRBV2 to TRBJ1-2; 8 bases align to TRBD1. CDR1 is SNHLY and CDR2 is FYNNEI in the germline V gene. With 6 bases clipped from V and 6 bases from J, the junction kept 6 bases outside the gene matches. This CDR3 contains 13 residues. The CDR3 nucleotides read TGTGCCAGCAGCTGGACAGGGACGGATGGCTACACCTTC. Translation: CASSWTGTDGYTF.

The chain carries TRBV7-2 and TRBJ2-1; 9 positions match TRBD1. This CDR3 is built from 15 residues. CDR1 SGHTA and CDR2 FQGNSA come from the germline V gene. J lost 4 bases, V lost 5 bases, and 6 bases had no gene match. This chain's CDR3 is CASSLGTGLYNEQFF. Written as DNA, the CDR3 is TGTGCCAGCAGCCTCGGGACAGGGCTTTACAATGAGCAGTTCTTC.

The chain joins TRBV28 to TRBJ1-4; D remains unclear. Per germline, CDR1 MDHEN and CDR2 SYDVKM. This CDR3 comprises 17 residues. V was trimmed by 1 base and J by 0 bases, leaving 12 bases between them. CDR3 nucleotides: TGTGCCAGCAGTTTATCGACGGGAGCCGCAACTAATGAAAAACTGTTTTTT. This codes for CASSLSTGAATNEKLFF. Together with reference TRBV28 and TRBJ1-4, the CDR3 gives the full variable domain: DVKVTQSSRYLVKRTGEKVFLECVQDMDHENMFWYRQDPGLGLRLIYFSYDVKMKEKGDIPEGYSVSREKKERFSLILESASTNQTSMYLCASSLSTGAATNEKLFFGSGTQLSVL.

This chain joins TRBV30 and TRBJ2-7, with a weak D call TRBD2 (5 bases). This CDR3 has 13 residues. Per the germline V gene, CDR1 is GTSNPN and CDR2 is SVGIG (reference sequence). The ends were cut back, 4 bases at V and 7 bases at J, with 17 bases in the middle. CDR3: CAWNGVGDGEQYF. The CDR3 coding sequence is TGTGCCTGGAATGGCGTGGGAGATGGGGAGCAGTACTTC.

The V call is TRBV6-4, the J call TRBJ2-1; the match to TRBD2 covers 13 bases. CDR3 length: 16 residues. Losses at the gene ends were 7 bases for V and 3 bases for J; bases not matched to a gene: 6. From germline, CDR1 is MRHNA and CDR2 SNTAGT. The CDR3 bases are TGTGCCAGCAAGGGTGGACTAGCGGGGGTCTACAATGAGCAGTTCTTC. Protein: CASKGGLAGVYNEQFF.

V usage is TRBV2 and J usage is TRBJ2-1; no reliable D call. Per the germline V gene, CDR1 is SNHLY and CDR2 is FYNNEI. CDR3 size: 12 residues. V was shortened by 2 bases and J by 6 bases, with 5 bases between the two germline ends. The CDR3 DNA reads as TGTGCCAGCAGTGAAAAGGGCAATGAGCAGTTCTTC. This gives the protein CASSEKGNEQFF. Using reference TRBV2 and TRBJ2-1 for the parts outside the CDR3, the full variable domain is EPEVTQTPSHQVTQMGQEVILRCVPISNHLYFYWYRQILGQKVEFLVSFYNNEISEKSEIFDDQFSVERPDGSNFTLKIRSTKLEDSAMYFCASSEKGNEQFFGPGTRLTVL.

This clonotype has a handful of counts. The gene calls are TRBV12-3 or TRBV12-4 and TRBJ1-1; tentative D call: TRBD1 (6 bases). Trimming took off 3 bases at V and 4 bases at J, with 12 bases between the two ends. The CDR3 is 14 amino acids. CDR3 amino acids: CASSFPGQVTEAFF. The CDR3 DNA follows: TGTGCCAGCAGTTTCCCGGGACAAGTCACTGAAGCTTTCTTT.

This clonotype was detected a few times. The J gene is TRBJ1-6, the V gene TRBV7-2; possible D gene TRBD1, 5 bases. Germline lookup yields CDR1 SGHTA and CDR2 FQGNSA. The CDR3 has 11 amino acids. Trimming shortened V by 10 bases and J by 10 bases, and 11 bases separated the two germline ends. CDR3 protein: CATGEGSPLHF. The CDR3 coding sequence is TGTGCCACGGGGGAGGGATCACCCCTCCACTTT.

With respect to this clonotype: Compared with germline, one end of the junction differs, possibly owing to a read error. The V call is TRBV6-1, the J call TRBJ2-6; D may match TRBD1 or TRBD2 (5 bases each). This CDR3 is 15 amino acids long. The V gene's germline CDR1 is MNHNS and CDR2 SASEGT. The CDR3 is CASIREGAGANVLSF. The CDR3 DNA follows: TGTGCCAGCATAAGAGAGGGCGCTGGGGCCAACGTCCTGTCTTTC.

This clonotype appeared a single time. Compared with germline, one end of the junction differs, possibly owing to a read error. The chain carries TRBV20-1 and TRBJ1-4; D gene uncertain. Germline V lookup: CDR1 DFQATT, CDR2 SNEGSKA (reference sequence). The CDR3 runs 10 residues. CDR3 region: CSARGTSWVF. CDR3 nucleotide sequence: TGCAGTGCTAGAGGTACGAGTTGGGTTTTT.

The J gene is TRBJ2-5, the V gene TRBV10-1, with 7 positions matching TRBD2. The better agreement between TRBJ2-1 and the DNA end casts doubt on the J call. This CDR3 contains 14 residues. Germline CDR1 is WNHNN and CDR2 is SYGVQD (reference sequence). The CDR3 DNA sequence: TGCGCCAGCAGTGAGATGGCGGGAGCGGATGAGCAGTTCTTC. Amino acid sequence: CASSEMAGADEQFF.

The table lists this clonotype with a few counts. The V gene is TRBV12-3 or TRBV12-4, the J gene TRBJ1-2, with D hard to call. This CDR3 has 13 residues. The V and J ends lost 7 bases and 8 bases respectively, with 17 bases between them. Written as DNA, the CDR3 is TGTGCCAGCACCTCCTACGGGGAGAACGGCTACACCTTC. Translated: CASTSYGENGYTF.

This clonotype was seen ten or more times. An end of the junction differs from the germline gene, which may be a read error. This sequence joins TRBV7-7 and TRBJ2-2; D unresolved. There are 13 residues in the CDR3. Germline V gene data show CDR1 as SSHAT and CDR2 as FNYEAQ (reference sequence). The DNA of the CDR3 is TGTGCTAGCAGCTTATCACGCACCGGGGAGCTGTTTTTT. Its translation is CASSLSRTGELFF.

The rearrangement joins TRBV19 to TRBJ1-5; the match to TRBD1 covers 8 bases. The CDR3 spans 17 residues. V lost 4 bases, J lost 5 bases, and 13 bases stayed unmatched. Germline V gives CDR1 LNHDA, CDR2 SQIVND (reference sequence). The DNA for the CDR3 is TGTGCCAGTAGTAGCGGACAGGGCGGGGTCAACGATCAGCCCCAGCATTTT. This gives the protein CASSSGQGGVNDQPQHF. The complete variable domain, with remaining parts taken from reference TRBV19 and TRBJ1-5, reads DGGITQSPKYLFRKEGQNVTLSCEQNLNHDAMYWYRQDPGQGLRLIYYSQIVNDFQKGDIAEGYSVSREKKESFPLTVTSAQKNPTAFYLCASSSGQGGVNDQPQHFGDGTRLSIL.

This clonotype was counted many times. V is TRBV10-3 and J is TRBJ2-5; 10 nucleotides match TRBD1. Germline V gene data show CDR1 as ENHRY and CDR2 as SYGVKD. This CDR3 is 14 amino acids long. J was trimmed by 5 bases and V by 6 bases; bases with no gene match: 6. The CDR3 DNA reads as TGTGCCATCAGGAGGGACAGGGGACAGGAGACCCAGTACTTC. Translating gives CAIRRDRGQETQYF.

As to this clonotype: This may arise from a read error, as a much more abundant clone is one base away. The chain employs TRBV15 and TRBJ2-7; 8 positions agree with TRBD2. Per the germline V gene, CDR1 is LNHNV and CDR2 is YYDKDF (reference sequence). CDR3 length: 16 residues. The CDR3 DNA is TGTGCCACCAGCAGAGATTCAGGACTAGCACTCTACGAGCAGCACTTC. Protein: CATSRDSGLALYEQHF.

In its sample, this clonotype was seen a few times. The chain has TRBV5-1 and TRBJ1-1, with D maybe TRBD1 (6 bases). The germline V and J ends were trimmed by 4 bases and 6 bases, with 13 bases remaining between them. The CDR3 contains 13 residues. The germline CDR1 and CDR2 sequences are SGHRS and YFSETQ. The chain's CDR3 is CASSPTGFAEAFF. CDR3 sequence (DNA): TGCGCCAGCAGCCCTACAGGGTTCGCTGAAGCTTTCTTT. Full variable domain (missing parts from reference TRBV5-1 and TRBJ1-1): KAGVTQTPRYLIKTRGQQVTLSCSPISGHRSVSWYQQTPGQGLQFLFEYFSETQRNKGNFPGRFSGRQFSNSRSEMNVSTLELGDSALYLCASSPTGFAEAFFGQGTRLTVV.

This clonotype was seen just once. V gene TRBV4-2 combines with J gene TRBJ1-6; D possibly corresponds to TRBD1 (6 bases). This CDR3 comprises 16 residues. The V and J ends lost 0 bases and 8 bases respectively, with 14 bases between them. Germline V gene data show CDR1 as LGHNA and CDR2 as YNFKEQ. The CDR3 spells CASSQEGTLYYSPLHF. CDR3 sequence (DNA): TGTGCCAGCAGCCAAGAGGGGACACTTTACTATTCACCCCTCCACTTT.

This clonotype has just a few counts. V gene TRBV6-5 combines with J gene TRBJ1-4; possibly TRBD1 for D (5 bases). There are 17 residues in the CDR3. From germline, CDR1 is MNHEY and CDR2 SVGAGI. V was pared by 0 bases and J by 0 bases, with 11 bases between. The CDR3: CASSYSIETATNEKLFF. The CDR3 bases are TGTGCCAGCAGTTACTCGATTGAGACAGCAACTAATGAAAAACTGTTTTTT.

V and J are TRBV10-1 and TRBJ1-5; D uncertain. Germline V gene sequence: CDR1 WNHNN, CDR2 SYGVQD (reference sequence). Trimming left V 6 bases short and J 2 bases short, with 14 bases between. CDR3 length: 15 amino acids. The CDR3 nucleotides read TGCGCCAGCAGCCTAAGACGGGATCGCAATCAGCCCCAGCATTTT. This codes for CASSLRRDRNQPQHF.

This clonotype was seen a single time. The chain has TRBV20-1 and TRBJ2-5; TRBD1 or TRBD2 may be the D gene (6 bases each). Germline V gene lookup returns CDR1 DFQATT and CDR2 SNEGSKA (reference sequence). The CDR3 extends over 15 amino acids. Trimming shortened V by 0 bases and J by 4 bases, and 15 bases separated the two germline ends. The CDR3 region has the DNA TGCAGTGCTAGAGACGGAAGACTAGGGGGAGAGACCCAGTACTTC. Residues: CSARDGRLGGETQYF.